This record looks at one T cell receptor beta chain sequence and its context. Germline lookup yields CDR1 SGHTA and CDR2 FQGNSA. The length of the CDR3 is 14 residues. The germline V and J ends were trimmed by 5 bases and 8 bases, with 18 bases remaining between them. A second PCR of 7 to 11 cycles used a sample-barcoded 5' primer and a J-beta primer mix. TCRdb ran MiXCR on the 5' RACE reads and lists one entry per CDR3 protein. The sample shows 1.8 million or so distinct CDR3 sequences, around 40% of them seen only once. The data stem from a study of blood T cells in healthy people across ages. This TCR came from a human donor in good health. Material for sequencing was blood. The rearrangement uses TRBV7-2 and TRBJ1-2, with D hard to call. CDR3 protein: CASSPRAAGMGYTF. CDR3 in DNA: TGTGCCAGCAGCCCCCGGGCAGCCGGAATGGGCTACACCTTC. Variable domain in full (rest from reference TRBV7-2 and TRBJ1-2): GAGVSQSPSNKVTEKGKDVELRCDPISGHTALYWYRQSLGQGLEFLIYFQGNSAPDKSGLPSDRFSAERTGGSVSTLTIQRTQQEDSAVYLCASSPRAAGMGYTFGSGTRLTVV.